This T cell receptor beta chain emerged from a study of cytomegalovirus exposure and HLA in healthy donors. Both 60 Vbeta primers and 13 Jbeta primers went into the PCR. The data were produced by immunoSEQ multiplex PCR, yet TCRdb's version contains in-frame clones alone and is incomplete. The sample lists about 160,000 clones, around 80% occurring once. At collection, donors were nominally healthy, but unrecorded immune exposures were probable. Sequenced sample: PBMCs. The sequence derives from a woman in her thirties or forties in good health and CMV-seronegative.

CDR3: CASSLGDGGPLYEQYF. The CDR3 DNA reads as TGTGCCAGCAGCCTCGGGGACGGGGGACCCCTCTACGAGCAGTACTTC. The chain recombines TRBV5-8 with TRBJ2-7; D possibly corresponds to TRBD2 (6 bases). The CDR3 consists of 16 residues. CDR1 and CDR2 from the germline V gene are SGHTS and YDEGEE. V was shortened by 4 bases and J by 3 bases, with 20 bases between the two germline ends.